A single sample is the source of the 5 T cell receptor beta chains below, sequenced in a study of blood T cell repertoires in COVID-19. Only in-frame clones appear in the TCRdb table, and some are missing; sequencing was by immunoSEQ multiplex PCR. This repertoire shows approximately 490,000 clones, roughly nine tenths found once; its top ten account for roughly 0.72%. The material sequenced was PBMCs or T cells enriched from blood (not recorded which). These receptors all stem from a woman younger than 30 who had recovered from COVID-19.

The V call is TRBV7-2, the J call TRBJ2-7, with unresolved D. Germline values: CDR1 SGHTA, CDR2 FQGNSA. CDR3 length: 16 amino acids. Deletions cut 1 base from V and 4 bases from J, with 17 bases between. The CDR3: CASSLDGTVFRYEQYF. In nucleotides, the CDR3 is TGTGCCAGCAGCTTAGATGGTACAGTGTTTCGGTACGAGCAGTACTTC.

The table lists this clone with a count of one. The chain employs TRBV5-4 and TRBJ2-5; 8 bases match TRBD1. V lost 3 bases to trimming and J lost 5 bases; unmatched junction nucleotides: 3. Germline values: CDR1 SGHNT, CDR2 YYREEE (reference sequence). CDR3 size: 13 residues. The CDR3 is CASSSGQAETQYF. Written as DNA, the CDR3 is TGTGCCAGCAGCTCGGGACAGGCGGAGACCCAGTACTTC.

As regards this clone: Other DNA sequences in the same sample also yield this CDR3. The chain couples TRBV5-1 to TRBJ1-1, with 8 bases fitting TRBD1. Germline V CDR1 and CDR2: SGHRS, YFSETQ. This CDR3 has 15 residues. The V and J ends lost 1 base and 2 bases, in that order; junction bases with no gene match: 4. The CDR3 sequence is CASSLPDRGNTEAFF. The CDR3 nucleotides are TGCGCCAGCAGCTTGCCCGACAGGGGCAACACTGAAGCTTTCTTT.

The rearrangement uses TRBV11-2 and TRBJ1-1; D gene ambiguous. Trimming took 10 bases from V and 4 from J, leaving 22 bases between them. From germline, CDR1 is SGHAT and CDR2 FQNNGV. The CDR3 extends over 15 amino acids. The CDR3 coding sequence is TGTGCCACCCGGGCGGGAGACGCTTCGAGCACTGAAGCTTTCTTT. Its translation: CATRAGDASSTEAFF. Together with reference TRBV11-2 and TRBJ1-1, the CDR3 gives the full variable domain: EAGVAQSPRYKIIEKRQSVAFWCNPISGHATLYWYQQILGQGPKLLIQFQNNGVVDDSQLPKDRFSAERLKGVDSTLKIQPAKLEDSAVYLCATRAGDASSTEAFFGQGTRLTVV.

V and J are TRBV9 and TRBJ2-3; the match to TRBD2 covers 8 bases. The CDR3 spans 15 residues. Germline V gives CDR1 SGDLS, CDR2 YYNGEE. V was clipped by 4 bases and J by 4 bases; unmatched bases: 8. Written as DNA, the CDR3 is TGTGCCAGCAGCCTCGGGGGGGCGGGGGCAGATACGCAGTATTTT. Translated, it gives CASSLGGAGADTQYF.